This T cell receptor beta chain stems from a study of vaccination and CD4 T cells after COVID-19. This clonotype was recorded a few times. The antigen is undetermined. V lost 6 bases to trimming and J lost 2 bases, with 19 bases between them. CDR1 and CDR2 from the germline V gene are LNHDA and SQIVND (reference sequence). CDR3 length: 16 residues. Treatment denoted: approximately 10-day PBMC culture with coronavirus spike peptide pools or control peptides (ViraFEST assay). Fresh replacement IL-2 medium substituted for half the medium on days 3 and 7. An Oncomine TCR Beta short-read assay was used to sequence the DNA from cultured CD4+ T cells. Via MiXCR, TCRdb re-called the PCR reads, giving one row per CDR3 protein. The repertoire holds about 12,000 distinct CDR3 sequences, with about half as singletons.

The sample consisted of CD4+ T cells from blood, cultured in vitro. The clonotype comes from a human donor who had recovered from COVID-19. V is TRBV19 and J is TRBJ1-2; D perhaps matches TRBD1 (6 bases). CDR3 DNA sequence: TGTGCCAGTAGCCTAACGGGACATCGCGGGAACTATGGCTACACCTTC. Protein product: CASSLTGHRGNYGYTF.